This TCR beta chain was documented in a study of naive and memory T cell subsets. The CDR3 totals 12 residues. Germline lookup yields CDR1 DFQATT and CDR2 SNEGSKA (reference sequence). Trimming removed 0 bases at V and 6 bases at J, with 9 bases between. This clonotype was seen repeatedly, ten times or more. Ligated cDNA underwent four rounds of PCR with nested alpha and beta constant region primers and SP2. In TCRdb, the 5' RACE reads were re-called with MiXCR into one record per CDR3 protein. The sample shows some 60,000 distinct CDR3 sequences, roughly 7.5% of them seen only once. TCR cDNA received a 3' ligated oligonucleotide that carried a UMI.

The TCR originated in a female donor in good health. This chain connects TRBV20-1 to TRBJ2-7; maybe TRBD2 (5 bases). The CDR3 region has the DNA TGCAGTGCTAGAGACGGGGTCCGCGAGCAGTACTTC. This sequence encodes CSARDGVREQYF.